This T cell receptor (beta chain) appears in the sequencing data of a study of blood T cell repertoires in COVID-19. Clones were sequenced by immunoSEQ multiplex PCR, and TCRdb holds only the in-frame ones, with some missing. Among fewer than 95,000 clones, 75% to 95% were seen once, and the ten largest hold roughly 0.8%. Sequences were obtained from peripheral blood. This receptor was identified in a woman aged 80 or over with acute or convalescent COVID-19.

Here the CDR3 reads CASSRQGVTEAFF. Written as DNA, the CDR3 is TGTGCCAGCAGTAGGCAGGGGGTCACTGAAGCTTTCTTT. This chain joins TRBV6-5 and TRBJ1-1, with TRBD1 matching over 7 bases. Germline V lookup: CDR1 MNHEY, CDR2 SVGAGI. There are 13 residues in the CDR3. The V and J ends lost 5 bases and 4 bases, in that order; junction bases with no gene match: 4.